The T cell receptor beta chain described here comes from a study of blood T cell repertoires in COVID-19. For the study at large: Researchers got acute and convalescent COVID-19 samples from the United States, Italy and Spain.

This clone was picked up a small number of times. The CDR3 contains 17 residues. The germline V and J ends were trimmed by 4 bases and 6 bases, with 25 bases remaining between them. Per germline, CDR1 ENHRY and CDR2 SYGVKD. In the original processing: Nucleated cell counts were estimated from reference gene primer amplification. Data came from immunoSEQ multiplex PCR; TCRdb stores just in-frame clones and leaves some out. Clone size and V and J calls were adopted from that table, with D and trimming inferred from the DNA. The table shows about 55,000 clones, with about four fifths occurring only once.

The chain joins TRBV10-3 to TRBJ2-7; a possible D gene is TRBD2 (5 bases). Sequencing used peripheral blood. The clonotype originates from a woman aged 55-75 years with acute or convalescent COVID-19. CDR3 region: CAISASPGSDRAGEQYF. The CDR3 DNA is TGTGCCATCAGTGCCTCTCCTGGATCCGATCGGGCGGGCGAGCAGTACTTC.